This T cell receptor beta chain was sequenced in a study of control samples from healthy donors and cancer patients. From germline, CDR1 is SGHRS and CDR2 YFSETQ. Germline trimming cut 4 bases from V and 5 bases from J; bases unmatched to any gene: 15. The CDR3 sequence is 17 residues long. TCRdb's copy holds only in-frame clones and misses some; the assay was immunoSEQ multiplex PCR. The sample has tens of thousands of clones; 88% are singletons. This clonotype originated in a woman in her 70s in good health. This chain links TRBV5-1 with TRBJ2-1; 7 bases are a match to TRBD2. The source material was blood. CDR3 protein: CASSPSAWTSQNNEQFF. The CDR3 DNA reads TGCGCCAGCAGCCCAAGCGCCTGGACTAGTCAGAACAATGAGCAGTTCTTC. Full variable domain (rest looked up from reference TRBV5-1 and TRBJ2-1): KAGVTQTPRYLIKTRGQQVTLSCSPISGHRSVSWYQQTPGQGLQFLFEYFSETQRNKGNFPGRFSGRQFSNSRSEMNVSTLELGDSALYLCASSPSAWTSQNNEQFFGPGTRLTVL.